This T cell receptor beta chain is drawn from a study of CD8 T cells in ankylosing spondylitis. The CDR3 runs 14 residues. Trimming stripped 3 bases from V and 0 bases from J, with 9 bases between. Germline V lookup: CDR1 DFQATT, CDR2 SNEGSKA (reference sequence). This clonotype was seen at least ten times. Its antigen is undetermined. Study-level findings and limits: Within peripheral blood, clones linked to disease were CD8+ and relatively rare. In ankylosing spondylitis patients, matched synovial fluid reportedly showed significant enrichment of disease-linked clones. A TCR beta motif of about eight highly homologous variants seemed to mark ankylosing spondylitis blood.

TCRdb re-called the 5' RACE reads with MiXCR, one entry per CDR3 protein. The sample holds around 490,000 distinct CDR3 sequences, approximately 5.3% seen once. The clonotype originates from a male donor with ankylosing spondylitis. The J gene is TRBJ1-3, the V gene TRBV20-1; D unresolved. Sample: blood, either unsorted or a sorted T cell fraction (not recorded which). The CDR3 DNA sequence: TGCAGTGCTAGGGCAGGCAGCTCTGGAAACACCATATATTTT. It translates to CSARAGSSGNTIYF.